The 18 T cell receptor beta chains in this list originate from one sample, sequenced in a study of blood T cell repertoires in COVID-19. Profiling relied on immunoSEQ multiplex PCR, and the TCRdb table lists in-frame clones only, not all of them. The sample lists 150,000 to 200,000 clones; about 85% were seen once. Sample: peripheral blood. Receptors were obtained from a human donor with acute or convalescent COVID-19. The donor label of this sample is uncertain.

CDR3 bases: TGTGCCTGGAGTGTTGGGGGCACTGGAAACACCATATATTTT. Translated: CAWSVGGTGNTIYF. This sequence joins TRBV30 and TRBJ1-3, with a weak D call TRBD1 (6 bases). Germline V gives CDR1 GTSNPN, CDR2 SVGIG (reference sequence). This CDR3 is built from 14 residues. The ends were cut back, 0 bases at V and 2 bases at J, with 8 bases in the middle.

This chain uses TRBV5-6 with TRBJ1-4; 7 nucleotides line up with TRBD1. With V trimmed by 1 base and J by 8 bases, 11 bases remained unmatched. CDR3 length: 16 amino acids. Germline V gene data show CDR1 as SGHDT and CDR2 as YYEEEE. Written as DNA, the CDR3 is TGTGCCAGCAGCTTGAAAGGGGGCGCCCGGCAGGAAAAACTGTTTTTT. It is translated as CASSLKGGARQEKLFF.

By its share, this clone is medium-sized. The V and J genes are TRBV7-2 and TRBJ2-2; D gene ambiguous. Between the trimmed V and J ends, which lost 2 bases and 4 bases, there was a span of 11 bases. This CDR3 region has 15 residues. CDR1 and CDR2 from the germline V gene are SGHTA and FQGNSA. The CDR3 DNA is TGTGCCAGCAGCTTAATTGCTACTGGCACCGGGGAGCTGTTTTTT. Its protein product is CASSLIATGTGELFF.

This clone was observed once. The chain joins TRBV7-9 to TRBJ2-2; TRBD1 matches at 8 bases. CDR3 size: 14 residues. The J segment lost 9 bases and the V segment lost 2 bases, leaving 5 bases of the junction unmatched. Germline CDR1 SEHNR, CDR2 FQNEAQ (reference sequence). CDR3 coding DNA: TGTGCCAGCAGCTTAAGGACAGGGATGCGGGAGCTGTTTTTT. Protein product: CASSLRTGMRELFF.

The chain employs TRBV5-1 and TRBJ1-1; the match to TRBD1 covers 12 bases. This CDR3 region has 16 residues. Germline CDR1 reads SGHRS; CDR2 reads YFSETQ. Trimming at V came to 7 bases and at J to 4 bases, leaving 11 bases not matched to a gene. CDR3 in amino acids: CASLKGQGAQGTEAFF. For the CDR3, the DNA is TGCGCCAGCTTAAAGGGACAGGGGGCTCAAGGCACTGAAGCTTTCTTT.

The CDR3 sequence: CASSPFYNEQFF. The CDR3 region has the DNA TGTGCCAGCAGTCCCTTCTACAATGAGCAGTTCTTC. The chain joins TRBV7-2 to TRBJ2-1; D unclear. This CDR3 contains 12 residues. Germline CDR1 is SGHTA and CDR2 is FQGNSA. With 6 bases removed from V and 3 bases from J, the gap between germline ends came to 6 bases.

This clone came up a few times. This chain uses TRBV27 with TRBJ2-5, with D perhaps matching TRBD2 (5 bases). Germline-derived CDR1 and CDR2 are MNHEY and SMNVEV (reference sequence). V gave up 9 bases and J gave up 5 bases, with 22 bases separating them. CDR3 size: 15 residues. CDR3 nucleotides: TGTGCCAGTTCCCGGGAAGGTCTGGTAGTGGAGACCCAGTACTTC. Its protein product is CASSREGLVVETQYF.

This clone has only a few counts. The chain links TRBV7-8 to TRBJ2-7; 9 bases are shared with TRBD1. Germline assignment: CDR1 SGHVS and CDR2 FQNEAQ. This CDR3 region has 15 residues. Trimming at V came to 1 base and at J to 1 base, leaving 2 bases not matched to a gene. This CDR3 is CASSLGTGESYEQYF. CDR3 nucleotides: TGTGCCAGCAGCTTAGGGACAGGGGAATCCTACGAGCAGTACTTC.

The chain has TRBV9 and TRBJ1-1, with unresolved D. Germline assignment: CDR1 SGDLS and CDR2 YYNGEE. This CDR3 comprises 14 residues. The germline V and J ends were trimmed by 4 bases and 0 bases, with 10 bases remaining between them. CDR3 nucleotide sequence: TGTGCCAGCAGCCCTCTCCCCGTGAACACTGAAGCTTTCTTT. Translated, it gives CASSPLPVNTEAFF.

The chain links TRBV4-3 to TRBJ1-1; no firm D call. The V and J ends lost 1 base and 0 bases respectively, with 12 bases between them. The CDR3 consists of 16 residues. The germline V gene has CDR1 LGHNA and CDR2 YSLEER. CDR3: CASSQVVARLNTEAFF. CDR3 bases: TGCGCCAGCAGCCAAGTTGTCGCCCGGTTGAACACTGAAGCTTTCTTT.

The DNA of the CDR3 is TGTGCCAGCAACGAAGGACAGGGACCTGGCGCTAATGAAAAACTGTTTTTT. Its translation is CASNEGQGPGANEKLFF. This chain joins TRBV9 and TRBJ1-4; 8 positions agree with TRBD1. With V trimmed by 6 bases and J by 3 bases, 13 bases remained unmatched. This CDR3 spans 17 amino acids. The germline gives CDR1 SGDLS, CDR2 YYNGEE.

The V and J genes are TRBV9 and TRBJ1-3; D gene unclear. This CDR3 is built from 17 residues. Per germline, CDR1 SGDLS and CDR2 YYNGEE. Trimming removed 0 bases at V and 0 bases at J, with 13 bases between. The CDR3 sequence: CASSVGVEGVSGNTIYF. CDR3 DNA: TGTGCCAGCAGCGTAGGAGTGGAGGGCGTCTCTGGAAACACCATATATTTT.

The chain joins TRBV7-3 to TRBJ1-1; D perhaps matches TRBD1 (5 bases). Trimming shortened V by 0 bases and J by 1 base, and 12 bases separated the two germline ends. Per germline, CDR1 SGHTA and CDR2 FQGTGA. The CDR3 totals 16 residues. CDR3 protein: CASSLTGPGRNTEAFF. CDR3 sequence (DNA): TGTGCCAGCAGCTTAACGGGTCCAGGGCGGAACACTGAAGCTTTCTTT.

The chain recombines TRBV7-9 with TRBJ2-3; 8 bases fit TRBD1. Germline lookup yields CDR1 SEHNR and CDR2 FQNEAQ (reference sequence). V lost 5 bases to trimming and J lost 1 base; unmatched junction nucleotides: 8. The CDR3 spans 16 residues. In DNA, the CDR3 is TGTGCCAGCAGCCCCTTTGGGGGACAGGGCACAGATACGCAGTATTTT. It encodes CASSPFGGQGTDTQYF.

This chain connects TRBV4-2 to TRBJ1-2; 8 bases agree with TRBD1. Germline CDR1 reads LGHNA; CDR2 reads YNFKEQ. The CDR3 is 16 residues long. Trimming cost V 1 base and J 4 bases; bases outside gene matches: 8. The CDR3 protein is CASSQGVQGGGYGYTF. The CDR3 DNA sequence: TGTGCCAGCAGCCAAGGCGTACAGGGGGGCGGCTATGGCTACACCTTC.

This clone has a single count. This chain uses TRBV27 with TRBJ1-3; 7 nucleotides align to TRBD1. Trimming removed 5 bases from V and 2 bases from J; junction bases left unmatched: 6. The CDR3 is 15 amino acids. CDR1 and CDR2 (germline): MNHEY, SMNVEV (reference sequence). The CDR3 DNA sequence: TGTGCCAGCAGTCAAGAACAGGGGCCTGGAAACACCATATATTTT. Its protein product is CASSQEQGPGNTIYF.

The CDR3 coding sequence is TGCGCCAGCAGCGTACAGGGAGCCCAAGAGACCCAGTACTTC. Its protein product is CASSVQGAQETQYF. The chain links TRBV5-1 to TRBJ2-5; tentative D call: TRBD1 (6 bases). The germline V and J ends were trimmed by 4 bases and 1 base, with 11 bases remaining between them. Germline V CDR1 and CDR2: SGHRS, YFSETQ. The CDR3 contains 14 residues. Together with reference TRBV5-1 and TRBJ2-5, the CDR3 gives the full variable domain: KAGVTQTPRYLIKTRGQQVTLSCSPISGHRSVSWYQQTPGQGLQFLFEYFSETQRNKGNFPGRFSGRQFSNSRSEMNVSTLELGDSALYLCASSVQGAQETQYFGPGTRLLVL.

This chain connects TRBV2 to TRBJ2-7; D unclear. The CDR3 totals 11 residues. Germline V lookup: CDR1 SNHLY, CDR2 FYNNEI. Trimming removed 6 bases at V and 0 bases at J, with 3 bases between. DNA for the CDR3: TGTGCCAGCAGGGCCTCCTACGAGCAGTACTTC. This codes for CASRASYEQYF.